This is a list of T cell receptor beta chains from one sample in a study of shared clonotypes between healthy human individuals. Sequencing used immunoSEQ multiplex PCR; TCRdb keeps in-frame clones, though not all of them. The sample holds hundreds of thousands of clones, 70% to 80% seen once. Source material: PBMCs. These receptors came from a woman in her 40s in good health. Some clones in this sample may be carry-over from other donors' samples. Both conserved end residues are part of each CDR3. Each record gives: clone size, D gene, V gene, J gene, CDR3 protein, CDR3 DNA. A D gene is named only where the DNA matches it firmly. The size entry is marked missing in some rows and otherwise reads once, few, many or a size class.

clone_size: -; d_call: -; v_call: TRBV5-1; j_call: TRBJ1-5; cdr3_aa: CASSSDGISNQPQHF; cdr3_nt: TGCGCCAGCAGCTCTGATGGGATTAGCAATCAGCCCCAGCATTTT
clone_size: -; d_call: -; v_call: TRBV7-2; j_call: TRBJ1-1; cdr3_aa: CASSLGTYTEAFF; cdr3_nt: TGTGCCAGCAGCTTAGGGACGTACACTGAAGCTTTCTTT
clone_size: few; d_call: TRBD2; v_call: TRBV2; j_call: TRBJ2-1; cdr3_aa: CASSVPSGGLKQFF; cdr3_nt: TGTGCCAGCAGTGTACCTAGCGGGGGGCTAAAGCAGTTCTTC
clone_size: -; d_call: -; v_call: TRBV11-1; j_call: TRBJ1-2; cdr3_aa: CASSLAGDGYTF; cdr3_nt: TGTGCCAGCAGCTTAGCGGGGGACGGCTACACCTTC
clone_size: -; d_call: -; v_call: TRBV4-1; j_call: TRBJ2-2; cdr3_aa: CASSHRSGGTGELFF; cdr3_nt: TGCGCCAGCAGCCATCGGTCAGGGGGGACCGGGGAGCTGTTTTTT
clone_size: -; d_call: TRBD2; v_call: TRBV27; j_call: TRBJ2-7; cdr3_aa: CASSLGRGEQYF; cdr3_nt: TGTGCCAGCAGTCTCGGGAGGGGCGAGCAGTACTTC
clone_size: -; d_call: TRBD2; v_call: TRBV5-4; j_call: TRBJ2-2; cdr3_aa: CASSPGLAGVRTGELFF; cdr3_nt: TGTGCCAGCAGCCCCGGTTTAGCGGGAGTTCGGACCGGGGAGCTGTTTTTT
clone_size: -; d_call: -; v_call: TRBV6-4; j_call: TRBJ2-1; cdr3_aa: CASSDSFTSNEQFF; cdr3_nt: TGTGCCAGCAGTGACTCGTTTACCAGTAATGAGCAGTTCTTC
clone_size: -; d_call: -; v_call: TRBV5-1; j_call: TRBJ1-4; cdr3_aa: CASSLVRGEGNEKLFF; cdr3_nt: TGCGCCAGCAGCTTGGTACGAGGGGAAGGTAATGAAAAACTGTTTTTT
clone_size: -; d_call: -; v_call: TRBV28; j_call: TRBJ1-2; cdr3_aa: CASSRRQDYGYTF; cdr3_nt: TGTGCCAGCAGTAGACGACAGGACTATGGCTACACCTTC
clone_size: -; d_call: TRBD1; v_call: TRBV27; j_call: TRBJ2-1; cdr3_aa: CASSFYRGSSYNEQFF; cdr3_nt: TGTGCCAGCAGTTTTTACAGGGGGAGCTCCTACAATGAGCAGTTCTTC
clone_size: -; d_call: TRBD1; v_call: TRBV4-1; j_call: TRBJ1-5; cdr3_aa: CASSQDWDRGENQPQHF; cdr3_nt: TGCGCCAGCAGCCAAGATTGGGACAGGGGCGAAAATCAGCCCCAGCATTTT
clone_size: once; d_call: -; v_call: TRBV7-9; j_call: TRBJ1-1; cdr3_aa: CASSYGVEGTEAFF; cdr3_nt: TGTGCCAGCAGCTACGGGGTGGAGGGCACTGAAGCTTTCTTT
clone_size: -; d_call: -; v_call: TRBV19; j_call: TRBJ2-2; cdr3_aa: CASNKLGEDTGELFF; cdr3_nt: TGTGCCAGTAATAAACTCGGGGAAGACACCGGGGAGCTGTTTTTT
clone_size: -; d_call: -; v_call: TRBV7-6; j_call: TRBJ1-4; cdr3_aa: CASSLFTRLNEKLFF; cdr3_nt: TGTGCCAGCAGCTTATTCACCAGGCTAAATGAAAAACTGTTTTTT
clone_size: few; d_call: -; v_call: TRBV30; j_call: TRBJ1-5; cdr3_aa: CAWSQGLVHNQPQHF; cdr3_nt: TGTGCCTGGAGTCAAGGTCTTGTTCACAATCAGCCCCAGCATTTT
clone_size: -; d_call: -; v_call: TRBV19; j_call: TRBJ1-5; cdr3_aa: CASSIRSNRGSNQPQHF; cdr3_nt: TGTGCCAGTAGTATTCGGTCAAACCGAGGGAGCAATCAGCCCCAGCATTTT
clone_size: few; d_call: TRBD1; v_call: TRBV18; j_call: TRBJ2-3; cdr3_aa: CASSPGTATDTQYF; cdr3_nt: TGTGCCAGCTCACCGGGGACAGCCACAGATACGCAGTATTTT
clone_size: -; d_call: -; v_call: TRBV18; j_call: TRBJ2-2; cdr3_aa: CASSPLGPDFTGELFF; cdr3_nt: TGTGCCAGCTCACCACTTGGGCCAGACTTCACCGGGGAGCTGTTTTTT
clone_size: -; d_call: -; v_call: TRBV18; j_call: TRBJ1-1; cdr3_aa: CASSPTGYTEAFF; cdr3_nt: TGTGCCAGCTCACCGACAGGATACACTGAAGCTTTCTTT
clone_size: -; d_call: -; v_call: TRBV5-1; j_call: TRBJ2-2; cdr3_aa: CASSLGQSYTGELFF; cdr3_nt: TGCGCCAGCAGCCTGGGACAAAGCTACACCGGGGAGCTGTTTTTT
clone_size: few; d_call: TRBD1; v_call: TRBV6-7; j_call: TRBJ1-1; cdr3_aa: CASSMGQPDTEAFF; cdr3_nt: TGTGCCAGCAGTATGGGACAGCCGGACACTGAAGCTTTCTTT
clone_size: -; d_call: -; v_call: TRBV28; j_call: TRBJ2-7; cdr3_aa: CASHQRVGGEQYF; cdr3_nt: TGTGCCAGCCATCAGCGGGTCGGGGGCGAGCAGTACTTC
clone_size: -; d_call: -; v_call: TRBV6-5; j_call: TRBJ2-5; cdr3_aa: CASRQGYQETQYF; cdr3_nt: TGTGCCAGCAGGCAGGGGTACCAAGAGACCCAGTACTTC
clone_size: -; d_call: -; v_call: TRBV5-6; j_call: TRBJ2-5; cdr3_aa: CASSLADGRRGEQYF; cdr3_nt: TGTGCCAGCAGCTTGGCCGACGGGAGAAGGGGTGAGCAGTACTTC
clone_size: -; d_call: -; v_call: TRBV19; j_call: TRBJ2-6; cdr3_aa: CASSIRQLLSSGANVLTF; cdr3_nt: TGTGCCAGTAGTATCCGGCAGCTACTTAGCTCTGGGGCCAACGTCCTGACTTTC
clone_size: -; d_call: TRBD2; v_call: TRBV30; j_call: TRBJ2-5; cdr3_aa: CAWRAGRAWTQYF; cdr3_nt: TGTGCCTGGAGGGCCGGGAGGGCTTGGACCCAGTACTTC
clone_size: -; d_call: TRBD1; v_call: TRBV9; j_call: TRBJ2-7; cdr3_aa: CASSVWDRAREQYF; cdr3_nt: TGTGCCAGCAGCGTATGGGACAGGGCCCGCGAGCAGTACTTC
clone_size: -; d_call: TRBD1; v_call: TRBV7-9; j_call: TRBJ1-5; cdr3_aa: CASSSQGERGQPQHF; cdr3_nt: TGTGCCAGCAGCTCCCAGGGGGAAAGGGGTCAGCCCCAGCATTTT
clone_size: -; d_call: TRBD1; v_call: TRBV9; j_call: TRBJ2-2; cdr3_aa: CASSETGAWTGELFF; cdr3_nt: TGTGCCAGCAGCGAAACAGGGGCGTGGACCGGGGAGCTGTTTTTT
clone_size: -; d_call: TRBD2; v_call: TRBV2; j_call: TRBJ2-3; cdr3_aa: CATGTGRPSTDTQYF; cdr3_nt: TGTGCCACCGGTACCGGGAGGCCTAGCACAGATACGCAGTATTTT
clone_size: -; d_call: -; v_call: TRBV18; j_call: TRBJ1-2; cdr3_aa: CASSPEPDLAMGANYGYTF; cdr3_nt: TGTGCCAGCTCGCCCGAACCAGACCTGGCCATGGGAGCTAACTATGGCTACACCTTC
clone_size: -; d_call: TRBD1; v_call: TRBV9; j_call: TRBJ2-7; cdr3_aa: CASSPDLDRASYEQYF; cdr3_nt: TGTGCCAGCAGCCCAGACCTGGACAGGGCTTCCTACGAGCAGTACTTC
clone_size: -; d_call: -; v_call: TRBV28; j_call: TRBJ2-3; cdr3_aa: CASTTADTQYF; cdr3_nt: TGTGCCAGCACCACGGCGGATACGCAGTATTTT
clone_size: once; d_call: -; v_call: TRBV4-1; j_call: TRBJ2-1; cdr3_aa: CASSQDRLAQGPRRNEQFF; cdr3_nt: TGCGCCAGCAGCCAAGATCGACTGGCCCAGGGACCGAGGAGGAATGAGCAGTTCTTC
clone_size: -; d_call: TRBD1; v_call: TRBV14; j_call: TRBJ1-2; cdr3_aa: CASSQDGGQGYSGYTF; cdr3_nt: TGTGCCAGCAGCCAAGATGGAGGACAGGGCTACTCTGGCTACACCTTC
clone_size: -; d_call: TRBD1; v_call: TRBV18; j_call: TRBJ2-4; cdr3_aa: CASSSPDRGDIAKNIQYF; cdr3_nt: TGTGCCAGCTCCTCCCCGGACAGGGGGGATATAGCCAAAAACATTCAGTACTTC
clone_size: -; d_call: -; v_call: TRBV5-5; j_call: TRBJ1-4; cdr3_aa: CASSLDTSTNEKLFF; cdr3_nt: TGTGCCAGCAGCTTGGACACATCAACTAATGAAAAACTGTTTTTT
clone_size: -; d_call: -; v_call: TRBV11-2; j_call: TRBJ2-7; cdr3_aa: CASSLSREHAEQYF; cdr3_nt: TGTGCCAGCAGCTTAAGCCGGGAGCATGCCGAGCAGTACTTC
clone_size: once; d_call: TRBD1; v_call: TRBV9; j_call: TRBJ1-5; cdr3_aa: CASSANRGLEPQHF; cdr3_nt: TGTGCCAGCAGCGCAAACAGGGGGCTGGAGCCCCAGCATTTT
clone_size: many; d_call: -; v_call: TRBV15; j_call: TRBJ1-1; cdr3_aa: CATSRDIVEMNTEAFF; cdr3_nt: TGTGCCACCAGCAGAGATATAGTGGAGATGAACACTGAAGCTTTCTTT